Included here is one T cell receptor (beta chain) sequence, with context. Its specificity is unknown. This record belongs to a study of vaccination and CD4 T cells after COVID-19. Whole-study context: As a positive control, some control cultures were given a CEFX pool, while others were given an HIV-1 Nef pool or no peptide.

Cultured CD4+ T cells had their DNA profiled by the Oncomine TCR Beta short-read assay. Using the QIAamp micro DNA kit, genomic DNA was extracted from the CD4+ T cells that had been cultured. TCRdb redid the calling of the PCR reads with MiXCR, one entry per CDR3 protein. The profile shows 18,000 or so distinct CDR3 sequences, roughly two fifths of them singletons. Germline CDR1 LNHNV, CDR2 YYDKDF (reference sequence). CDR3 length equals 16 residues. V dropped 0 bases and J dropped 3 bases, with 13 bases sitting between them. Indicated time point: late sampling 161 to 241 days after vaccination in a few convalescent patients. As to treatment: roughly ten-day PBMC culture with coronavirus spike peptide pools or control peptides (ViraFEST assay). Recorded positive PCR dates fall between March and December 2020, preceding US Alpha, Beta and Delta variants.

The chain recombines TRBV15 with TRBJ2-3; tentatively, D is TRBD1 (5 bases). Sample: CD4+ T cells from blood, cultured in vitro, taken about 7 months after SARS-CoV-2 vaccination. The TCR comes from a human donor who had recovered from COVID-19. In DNA form, the CDR3 reads TGTGCCACCAGCAGAGATCAAGGGGCTGGAACAGATACGCAGTATTTT. Its protein product is CATSRDQGAGTDTQYF.